Listed here are 13 T cell receptor beta chains from one sample, sequenced in a study of graft-versus-host responses after intestinal transplantation. Clones were read by immunoSEQ multiplex PCR, and TCRdb kept only the in-frame ones, dropping some. The sample lists some 45,000 clones; roughly 90% were seen once. The sequencing here drew on PBMCs, taken 524 days after transplant. These receptor sequences come from a human patient who received an intestinal transplant, so some T cells may come from the graft donor.

This clone was found once. The chain couples TRBV27 to TRBJ1-1; 9 bases match TRBD1. Germline V gives CDR1 MNHEY, CDR2 SMNVEV (reference sequence). Trimming removed 3 bases from V and 10 bases from J; junction bases left unmatched: 18. The CDR3 has 17 amino acids. CDR3 DNA sequence: TGTGCCAGCAGTTTGATCTTACCGGGACAGGGAGACTCAGGAGCTTTCTTT. Residues: CASSLILPGQGDSGAFF.

The chain combines TRBV5-1 with TRBJ2-3, with 7 bases lining up with TRBD2. The CDR3 contains 16 residues. Germline V gene data show CDR1 as SGHRS and CDR2 as YFSETQ. V trimming: 0 bases; J trimming: 0 bases; junction bases outside the gene matches: 4. The CDR3 region is CASSLGLAISTDTQYF. Written as DNA, the CDR3 is TGCGCCAGCAGCTTGGGACTAGCAATAAGCACAGATACGCAGTATTTT.

This clone occurred a few times. V usage is TRBV7-9 and J usage is TRBJ1-1, with a possible D match to TRBD1 (5 bases). V lost 3 bases to trimming and J lost 9 bases, with 17 bases between them. This CDR3 is built from 14 residues. In germline, CDR1 is SEHNR, CDR2 FQNEAQ (reference sequence). CDR3 region: CASSLGAGQEQAFF. The DNA of the CDR3 is TGTGCCAGCAGCTTGGGCGCGGGGCAGGAGCAAGCTTTCTTT.

The gene calls are TRBV11-2 and TRBJ1-6; D is undetermined. The V and J ends lost 1 base and 1 base respectively, with 8 bases between them. Germline CDR1 reads SGHAT; CDR2 reads FQNNGV. The CDR3 is made up of 16 amino acids. The CDR3 loop reads CASSLVWSSYNSPLHF. The CDR3 nucleotides are TGTGCCAGCAGCTTAGTGTGGTCGTCCTATAATTCACCCCTCCACTTT.

The genes are TRBV7-9 and TRBJ2-7; 7 bases agree with TRBD2. Germline CDR1 SEHNR, CDR2 FQNEAQ (reference sequence). The CDR3 spans 15 residues. The trim removed 7 bases at V and 5 bases at J, leaving 14 bases unmatched. The CDR3 here is CASTPGGERGNEQYF. In nucleotides, the CDR3 is TGTGCCAGCACCCCGGGCGGGGAGCGGGGTAACGAGCAGTACTTC.

V usage is TRBV5-1 and J usage is TRBJ2-1; 8 positions match TRBD2. The CDR3 covers 17 residues. V shed 0 bases, J shed 7 bases, and the junction held 12 bases outside the gene matches. Germline CDR1 reads SGHRS; CDR2 reads YFSETQ. DNA for the CDR3: TGCGCCAGCAGCTTGGCCCCTAGCGGGTCCTCTGGGAATGAGCAGTTCTTC. Translated, it gives CASSLAPSGSSGNEQFF.

The genes are TRBV7-2 and TRBJ2-5, with 10 bases identical to TRBD2. The DNA end lines up better with TRBJ2-7; the J call may be wrong. Germline values: CDR1 SGHTA, CDR2 FQGNSA. This CDR3 is 15 amino acids long. The CDR3 nucleotides read TGTGCCAGCAGCTACGGACTAGCGGAGACCTACGAGCAGTACTTC. It is translated as CASSYGLAETYEQYF.

The CDR3 protein is CASSWGWSSTRQETQYF. The CDR3 DNA sequence: TGTGCCAGCAGCTGGGGTTGGTCCTCGACTAGGCAAGAGACCCAGTACTTC. The chain uses TRBV5-5 and TRBJ2-5; maybe TRBD2 (6 bases). The V gene's germline CDR1 is SGHKS and CDR2 YYEKEE (reference sequence). The CDR3 consists of 17 residues. The V and J ends lost 3 bases and 2 bases respectively, with 20 bases between them.

The rearrangement joins TRBV5-6 to TRBJ2-3, with D uncertain. CDR1 and CDR2 from the germline V gene are SGHDT and YYEEEE. This CDR3 has 14 amino acids. Trimming removed 1 base from V and 2 bases from J, with 8 bases in between. Written as DNA, the CDR3 is TGTGCCAGCAGCTTGTTAAGCCTCACAGATACGCAGTATTTT. Translating it yields CASSLLSLTDTQYF.

The J gene is TRBJ1-3, the V gene TRBV4-1, with 7 bases matching TRBD1. CDR1 MGHRA and CDR2 YSYEKL come from the germline V gene. Unmatched junction bases numbered 5, after V lost 5 bases and J lost 4 bases. The CDR3 runs to 14 residues. The CDR3 nucleotides read TGCGCCAGCAGCTACACAGGGGAGGGAAACACCATATATTTT. Residues: CASSYTGEGNTIYF.

This clone was observed once. V gene TRBV23-1 combines with J gene TRBJ2-5; D may be TRBD1 (7 bases). TRBV23-1 qualifies as an ORF whose function is uncertain. V was trimmed by 0 bases and J by 4 bases, leaving 21 bases between them. The CDR3 loop spans 18 amino acids. CDR3 in amino acids: CASSQSGMRDRWRETQYF. In nucleotides, the CDR3 is TGCGCCAGCAGTCAATCGGGAATGCGGGACAGATGGAGAGAGACCCAGTACTTC.

The chain employs TRBV2 and TRBJ2-2; D uncertain. V shed 3 bases and J shed 7 bases, with 6 bases lying between them. Looked up from germline, CDR1 is SNHLY and CDR2 is FYNNEI. This CDR3 has 12 residues. CDR3 protein: CASSDHRGELFF. As DNA, the CDR3 is TGTGCCAGCAGTGATCACCGCGGGGAGCTGTTTTTT. The variable domain in full, with the rest retrieved from reference TRBV2 and TRBJ2-2, is EPEVTQTPSHQVTQMGQEVILRCVPISNHLYFYWYRQILGQKVEFLVSFYNNEISEKSEIFDDQFSVERPDGSNFTLKIRSTKLEDSAMYFCASSDHRGELFFGEGSRLTVL.

Remarks on this clone: The junction does not match germline at one end; this may be a read error. This sequence joins TRBV4-1 and TRBJ2-7, with no clear D. Germline V CDR1 and CDR2: MGHRA, YSYEKL. The CDR3 spans 15 residues. The CDR3 nucleotides read TGCGCCAGCAGCCAAGTAGGGTTTGCGTCCTACGGGCAGTACTTC. Protein sequence: CASSQVGFASYGQYF.